The next 28 T cell receptor beta chains were all read from a single sample in a study of T cell responses to AZD1222 COVID-19 vaccine. Sequencing was performed with immunoSEQ multiplex PCR; in TCRdb, only in-frame clones are kept and a portion is missing. The sample yields roughly 260,000 clones, 90% to 95% seen once. Sequencing used peripheral blood, obtained on day 0 of AZD1222 vaccination. Receptors originate from an adult in good health.

The chain combines TRBV7-9 with TRBJ2-1; 15 bases align to TRBD2. V shed 5 bases and J 9 bases; nucleotides not matched to a gene: 11. The CDR3 contains 17 residues. The germline gives CDR1 SEHNR, CDR2 FQNEAQ (reference sequence). The CDR3 region has the DNA TGTGCCAGCAGCCTAGGGACTAGCGGGGGGAGCTCGGCTGAGCAGTTCTTC. Protein sequence: CASSLGTSGGSSAEQFF.

This rearrangement joins TRBV7-9 to TRBJ1-4; D remains ambiguous. The V and J ends lost 2 bases and 8 bases respectively, with 9 bases between them. Germline assignment: CDR1 SEHNR and CDR2 FQNEAQ (reference sequence). The CDR3 consists of 13 residues. The CDR3 here is CASSLRGSEKLFF. The CDR3 bases are TGTGCCAGCAGCTTACGCGGAAGCGAAAAACTGTTTTTT.

CDR3 in DNA: TGTGCCACCGGAAGGGAGTTTGAAGCTTTCTTT. Its protein is CATGREFEAFF. The chain is built from TRBV7-2 and TRBJ1-1; D not certain. Trimming removed 10 bases at V and 7 bases at J, with 13 bases between. Germline V lookup: CDR1 SGHTA, CDR2 FQGNSA. CDR3 length: 11 amino acids.

This rearrangement joins TRBV9 to TRBJ2-3; D gene uncertain. Per the germline V gene, CDR1 is SGDLS and CDR2 is YYNGEE. The length of the CDR3 is 16 residues. V was cut by 0 bases and J by 2 bases, with 13 bases left in between. CDR3 in amino acids: CASSVAGSSVTDTQYF. CDR3 DNA: TGTGCCAGCAGCGTAGCCGGCTCGTCGGTCACAGATACGCAGTATTTT.

The V and J genes are TRBV9 and TRBJ2-3; 10 bases fit TRBD2. The CDR3 sequence is 15 residues long. CDR1 is SGDLS, CDR2 YYNGEE, per germline. The V gene end was trimmed by 4 bases and the J gene end by 3 bases; junction bases not matched to a gene: 5. The CDR3 nucleotides read TGTGCCAGCAGCTCCTCTAGCGGGAGAACAGATACGCAGTATTTT. Translation gives CASSSSSGRTDTQYF.

The CDR3 DNA sequence: TGTGCCATCAGATCGGAGGGGTACGAGCAGTACTTC. It codes for CAIRSEGYEQYF. The chain uses TRBV10-3 and TRBJ2-7, with D possibly being TRBD2 (6 bases). Germline V gene sequence: CDR1 ENHRY, CDR2 SYGVKD. The CDR3 has 12 residues. V was pared by 6 bases and J by 4 bases, with 10 bases between.

V is TRBV7-2 and J is TRBJ2-5; the D is unclear. Germline CDR1 and CDR2: SGHTA and FQGNSA. V lost 6 bases and J 2 bases, leaving 10 bases between the germline ends. The CDR3 contains 13 residues. The CDR3, as DNA: TGTGCCAGCAGACCTAGGGTGCAAGAGACCCAGTACTTC. It encodes CASRPRVQETQYF.

The rearrangement uses TRBV10-2 and TRBJ1-6; the D gene is possibly TRBD1 (6 bases). Germline CDR1 reads WSHSY; CDR2 reads SAAADI. The CDR3 is made up of 15 amino acids. Trimming left V 6 bases short and J 5 bases short, with 14 bases between. The CDR3 DNA sequence: TGCGCCAGCAGGGGTTGGGGGCAGGATAATTCACCCCTCCACTTT. The encoded protein is CASRGWGQDNSPLHF.

This rearrangement joins TRBV20-1 to TRBJ1-4; D gene uncertain. This CDR3 has 11 amino acids. Trimming cost V 5 bases and J 6 bases, with 7 bases left between them. Germline V lookup: CDR1 DFQATT, CDR2 SNEGSKA (reference sequence). The CDR3 sequence: CSAAQDEKLFF. The CDR3 DNA reads as TGCAGTGCTGCCCAAGATGAAAAACTGTTTTTT.

The rearrangement uses TRBV5-1 and TRBJ1-6; possibly TRBD1 for D (6 bases). CDR3 length: 14 residues. The V end was cut by 4 bases, the J end by 9 bases, with 14 bases between. Germline-derived CDR1 and CDR2 are SGHRS and YFSETQ. The CDR3 protein is CASSARGAGSPLHF. As DNA, the CDR3 is TGCGCCAGCAGCGCGCGGGGGGCTGGTTCACCCCTCCACTTT.

The rearrangement joins TRBV9 to TRBJ1-3; D is uncertain. Germline V gene sequence: CDR1 SGDLS, CDR2 YYNGEE. The ends were cut back, 0 bases at V and 2 bases at J, with 9 bases in the middle. The CDR3 loop spans 15 amino acids. CDR3 DNA: TGTGCCAGCAGCGTAGGTGGGAACCCTGGAAACACCATATATTTT. Protein sequence: CASSVGGNPGNTIYF.

This chain links TRBV7-9 with TRBJ2-7; D is perhaps TRBD1 or TRBD2 (5 bases each). Germline V gives CDR1 SEHNR, CDR2 FQNEAQ (reference sequence). Trimming took 6 bases from V and 7 from J, leaving 10 bases between them. The CDR3 covers 11 residues. The CDR3 sequence is CASSREGEQYF. CDR3 nucleotide sequence: TGTGCCAGCAGTCGCGAGGGGGAGCAGTACTTC.

This chain links TRBV19 with TRBJ2-7, with a possible D match to TRBD1 (6 bases). The CDR3 totals 13 residues. Trimming stripped 5 bases from V and 2 bases from J, with 10 bases between. Germline CDR1 LNHDA, CDR2 SQIVND (reference sequence). CDR3 nucleotides: TGTGCCAGTAGTCGGGACACCACCTACGAGCAGTACTTC. It is translated as CASSRDTTYEQYF.

The chain links TRBV4-3 to TRBJ2-1; weak D call: TRBD2 (6 bases). Germline assignment: CDR1 LGHNA and CDR2 YSLEER. The CDR3 length is 12 residues. V dropped 2 bases and J dropped 8 bases, with 7 bases sitting between them. The CDR3 DNA is TGCGCCAGCAGCCAAACGGGGGATGAGCAGTTCTTC. It translates to CASSQTGDEQFF.

CDR3 loop: CASSYGQAYNEQFF. The CDR3 DNA follows: TGTGCCAGCAGTTACGGACAAGCCTACAATGAGCAGTTCTTC. The V gene is TRBV6-5, the J gene TRBJ2-1, with a weak D call TRBD1 (5 bases). CDR1 is MNHEY and CDR2 is SVGAGI in the germline V gene. Deletions cut 2 bases from V and 2 bases from J, with 7 bases between. The CDR3 contains 14 residues.

The chain couples TRBV12-3 or TRBV12-4 to TRBJ2-7; D is uncertain. V dropped 7 bases and J dropped 4 bases, with 8 bases sitting between them. The CDR3 is 11 residues long. CDR3 nucleotides: TGTGCCAGCAAAGGAATTTACGAGCAGTACTTC. Translation: CASKGIYEQYF.

Comments on this clone: Other DNA sequences in the sample encode the same CDR3. The V and J genes are TRBV5-1 and TRBJ1-2, with D unclear. The germline gives CDR1 SGHRS, CDR2 YFSETQ. This CDR3 is built from 14 residues. V lost 0 bases, J lost 3 bases, and 9 bases lay in between. The CDR3: CASSLAGFDYGYTF. The CDR3 DNA is TGCGCCAGCAGCTTGGCGGGCTTCGACTATGGCTACACCTTC.

This clone was recorded only once. The chain recombines TRBV11-2 with TRBJ1-5, with D unresolved. CDR3 length: 13 amino acids. CDR1 is SGHAT and CDR2 is FQNNGV in the germline V gene. Trimming pared 2 bases from V and 4 bases from J, leaving 6 bases between. The CDR3 loop reads CASSLKDNQPQHF. The CDR3 region has the DNA TGTGCCAGCAGCTTAAAGGATAATCAGCCCCAGCATTTT. The full variable domain, completed using reference TRBV11-2 and TRBJ1-5, is EAGVAQSPRYKIIEKRQSVAFWCNPISGHATLYWYQQILGQGPKLLIQFQNNGVVDDSQLPKDRFSAERLKGVDSTLKIQPAKLEDSAVYLCASSLKDNQPQHFGDGTRLSIL.

V usage is TRBV7-9 and J usage is TRBJ1-1; D call uncertain. CDR1 SEHNR and CDR2 FQNEAQ come from the germline V gene (reference sequence). CDR3 length equals 12 residues. V was cut by 5 bases and J by 6 bases, with 10 bases left in between. CDR3 residues: CASSREAAEAFF. The CDR3 DNA follows: TGTGCCAGCAGCCGGGAGGCGGCTGAAGCTTTCTTT.

The rearrangement links TRBV5-1 to TRBJ2-3; tentatively, D is TRBD2 (5 bases). Germline V gene sequence: CDR1 SGHRS, CDR2 YFSETQ. The V end was cut by 1 base, the J end by 1 base, with 10 bases between. This CDR3 spans 15 amino acids. This chain's CDR3 is CASSLSGLRTDTQYF. The DNA for the CDR3 is TGCGCCAGCAGCTTGAGCGGACTCCGCACAGATACGCAGTATTTT.

A word on this clone: Other DNA sequences from this sample encode an identical CDR3 as well. The genes are TRBV5-1 and TRBJ1-1, with D hard to call. With 0 bases removed from V and 1 base from J, the gap between germline ends came to 4 bases. The germline V gene has CDR1 SGHRS and CDR2 YFSETQ. CDR3 length equals 13 residues. CDR3 DNA: TGCGCCAGCAGCTTGGCAGGGAACACTGAAGCTTTCTTT. As protein: CASSLAGNTEAFF. The full variable domain, completed using reference TRBV5-1 and TRBJ1-1, is KAGVTQTPRYLIKTRGQQVTLSCSPISGHRSVSWYQQTPGQGLQFLFEYFSETQRNKGNFPGRFSGRQFSNSRSEMNVSTLELGDSALYLCASSLAGNTEAFFGQGTRLTVV.

V usage is TRBV2 and J usage is TRBJ1-4, with 9 bases that match TRBD1. Trimming took 6 bases from V and 5 from J; bases not matched to a gene: 7. CDR3 length: 15 residues. Looked up from germline, CDR1 is SNHLY and CDR2 is FYNNEI. The CDR3 protein is CASSPGQGRNEKLFF. The CDR3 DNA reads as TGTGCCAGCAGCCCCGGACAGGGGAGGAATGAAAAACTGTTTTTT.

The chain carries TRBV4-1 and TRBJ2-7; D possibly uses TRBD1 or TRBD2 (5 bases each). CDR1 and CDR2 from the germline V gene are MGHRA and YSYEKL. The length of the CDR3 is 14 residues. V was shortened by 3 bases and J by 0 bases, with 9 bases between the two germline ends. The DNA for the CDR3 is TGCGCCAGCAGCCATGAGGGGCTCTCCTACGAGCAGTACTTC. The encoded protein is CASSHEGLSYEQYF.

The V call is TRBV4-3, the J call TRBJ2-2, with 7 bases lining up with TRBD2. The V and J ends lost 1 base and 4 bases, in that order; junction bases with no gene match: 3. CDR3 length equals 15 residues. CDR1 and CDR2 (germline): LGHNA, YSLEER. The CDR3 DNA follows: TGCGCCAGCAGCCAAGCGGGAGGTGTCACCGGGGAGCTGTTTTTT. Translating it yields CASSQAGGVTGELFF.

The chain has TRBV15 and TRBJ1-2; no reliable D call. V was pared by 0 bases and J by 4 bases, with 9 bases between. Looked up from germline, CDR1 is LNHNV and CDR2 is YYDKDF (reference sequence). The CDR3 totals 14 residues. Written as DNA, the CDR3 is TGTGCCACCAGCAGAGAAGGGTATGGCTATGGCTACACCTTC. Residues: CATSREGYGYGYTF. Supplemented by reference TRBV15 and TRBJ1-2, the full variable domain reads DAMVIQNPRYQVTQFGKPVTLSCSQTLNHNVMYWYQQKSSQAPKLLFHYYDKDFNNEADTPDNFQSRRPNTSFCFLDIRSPGLGDTAMYLCATSREGYGYGYTFGSGTRLTVV.

The chain carries TRBV18 and TRBJ1-5; perhaps TRBD1 as D (6 bases). Trimming shortened V by 3 bases and J by 7 bases, and 13 bases separated the two germline ends. Per germline, CDR1 KGHSH and CDR2 LQKENI. The CDR3 has 14 residues. Written as DNA, the CDR3 is TGTGCCAGCTCACCGGGGGCAGGGAGACAGCCCCAGCATTTT. This codes for CASSPGAGRQPQHF.

The gene calls are TRBV5-1 and TRBJ2-1; 8 bases fit TRBD1. This CDR3 comprises 17 residues. The J segment lost 10 bases and the V segment lost 0 bases, leaving 15 bases of the junction unmatched. Germline CDR1 reads SGHRS; CDR2 reads YFSETQ. This CDR3 is CASSLAPSGTGELEQFF. The CDR3 bases are TGCGCCAGCAGCTTGGCCCCCTCAGGGACAGGCGAGTTAGAGCAGTTCTTC.

The chain employs TRBV19 and TRBJ2-1; 8 bases are shared with TRBD2. The V gene end was trimmed by 6 bases and the J gene end by 7 bases; junction bases not matched to a gene: 5. Per germline, CDR1 LNHDA and CDR2 SQIVND (reference sequence). The CDR3 extends over 13 amino acids. CDR3 residues: CASRSGRWNEQFF. CDR3 sequence (DNA): TGTGCCAGTAGAAGCGGGAGATGGAATGAGCAGTTCTTC.